These T cell receptor beta chains were read from a single sample in a study of cytomegalovirus exposure and HLA in healthy donors. Data came from immunoSEQ multiplex PCR; TCRdb stores just in-frame clones and leaves some out. The sample carries some 150,000 clones, more than 80% recorded once. Sequenced sample: PBMCs. The receptors come from a woman in her forties or fifties in good health and CMV-seronegative. Each CDR3 is given with its conserved first and last residue. A D gene is named only where the DNA matches it firmly. Not every row has a clone size; where given, it reads once, few, many or a size class.

CDR3 length,J gene,clone size,D gene,V gene,CDR3 DNA,CDR3 protein
14,TRBJ1-1,-,-,TRBV5-5,TGTGCCAGCAGCTTGCTTCAATGGAGCACTGAAGCTTTCTTT,CASSLLQWSTEAFF
15,TRBJ2-5,-,TRBD1,TRBV7-9,TGTGCCAGCAGCCGAGGTGACAGGGATCAAGAGACCCAGTACTTC,CASSRGDRDQETQYF
15,TRBJ2-7,once,-,TRBV28,TGTGCCAGCAGTTTCGCGGCTAGCGCGCCCTACGAGCAGTACTTC,CASSFAASAPYEQYF
14,TRBJ2-3,-,-,TRBV10-3,TGTGCCATTTCCAGCGATTTTAGCACAGATACGCAGTATTTT,CAISSDFSTDTQYF
14,TRBJ1-4,-,TRBD1,TRBV5-1,TGCGCCAGCAGCTTAGGACAGGGCGGCGAAAAACTGTTTTTT,CASSLGQGGEKLFF
16,TRBJ2-2,-,-,TRBV27,TGTGCCAGCAGTAACCAATTTAACTACAACACCGGGGAGCTGTTTTTT,CASSNQFNYNTGELFF
15,TRBJ1-1,-,TRBD1,TRBV5-1,TGCGCCAGCAGCGGCCCGGACAGGGGGTGGACTGAAGCTTTCTTT,CASSGPDRGWTEAFF
15,TRBJ1-1,-,-,TRBV9,TGTGCCAGCAGCGAAGCGGGGGACATGAACACTGAAGCTTTCTTT,CASSEAGDMNTEAFF
16,TRBJ2-5,-,-,TRBV23-1,TGCGCCAGCAGTCGGACGAGGGTGAAGCTCCAAGAGACCCAGTACTTC,CASSRTRVKLQETQYF
16,TRBJ2-3,few,-,TRBV9,TGTGCCAGCAGCCCCCGGTTGGGGCACGCAAAGGATACGCAGTATTTT,CASSPRLGHAKDTQYF
14,TRBJ2-5,-,TRBD1,TRBV13,TGTGCCAGCAGCTTAGGACAGGGGGCCAAGACCCAGTACTTC,CASSLGQGAKTQYF
13,TRBJ1-2,-,TRBD1,TRBV18,TGTGCCAGCTCCCCGGGACAGGGTGCAGGCTACACCTTC,CASSPGQGAGYTF
14,TRBJ1-5,-,TRBD1,TRBV6-6,TGTGCCAGCAGTGACAGGGCGAGCAATCAGCCCCAGCATTTT,CASSDRASNQPQHF
12,TRBJ1-5,-,TRBD1,TRBV27,TGTGCCAGCAGTACACAGGGGCAGCCCCAGCATTTT,CASSTQGQPQHF
15,TRBJ2-7,once,TRBD1,TRBV5-4,TGTGCCAGCAGCTTGGGGGACAGGCCACCCTACGAGCAGTACTTC,CASSLGDRPPYEQYF
19,TRBJ2-2,-,TRBD2,TRBV4-2,TGTGCCAGCAGCCAAGTTTTAGGTAGCGGGGGGTCTAACACCGGGGAGCTGTTTTTT,CASSQVLGSGGSNTGELFF
13,TRBJ1-2,-,-,TRBV29-1,TGCAGCGTTGAACAATCAAGGGGCATGCCCTACACCTTC,CSVEQSRGMPYTF
14,TRBJ2-5,-,TRBD2,TRBV5-8,TGTGCCAGCAGCCCCGGGACTAAGAAAGAGACCCAGTACTTC,CASSPGTKKETQYF
16,TRBJ2-1,-,TRBD2,TRBV7-2,TGTGCCAGCAGCACATGGACTAGCTCCTCCTACAATGAGCAGTTCTTC,CASSTWTSSSYNEQFF
16,TRBJ2-3,-,-,TRBV28,TGTGCCAGCAGTTTCGGGATTAGCGGAGGCACAGATACGCAGTATTTT,CASSFGISGGTDTQYF
13,TRBJ2-1,-,-,TRBV7-9,TGTGCCAGCAGCCCCTGGGCTGACAATGAGCAGTTCTTC,CASSPWADNEQFF
16,TRBJ2-3,-,-,TRBV14,TGTGCCAGCAGCCAAGATAGGGCGGGGAGCACAGATACGCAGTATTTT,CASSQDRAGSTDTQYF
13,TRBJ2-1,-,-,TRBV9,TGTGCCAGCAGCGTAGTGGAGGGCAATGAGCAGTTCTTC,CASSVVEGNEQFF
14,TRBJ2-5,-,-,TRBV7-9,TGTGCCAGCAGTCGGACAAGCCCGAAAGAGACCCAGTACTTC,CASSRTSPKETQYF
15,TRBJ1-3,-,-,TRBV6-5,TGTGCCAGCAGTTACGCCAGGGGAACTGGAAACACCATATATTTT,CASSYARGTGNTIYF
15,TRBJ2-5,-,-,TRBV6-1,TGTGCCAGCAGCCGCGGGCAGGGGTACCAAGAGACCCAGTACTTC,CASSRGQGYQETQYF
14,TRBJ2-3,-,TRBD2,TRBV7-9,TGTGCCAGCAGGTTAGCGGGAGGCGAAGATACGCAGTATTTT,CASRLAGGEDTQYF
12,TRBJ1-4,few,TRBD1,TRBV10-3,TGTGCCACCGGACAGGGTGGTGAAAAACTGTTTTTT,CATGQGGEKLFF
13,TRBJ1-1,-,-,TRBV27,TGTGCCAGCAGTTTTGAGGTGAACACTGAAGCTTTCTTT,CASSFEVNTEAFF
16,TRBJ2-7,-,-,TRBV6-5,TGTGCCAGCAGTTACTCGCGCCTAAGCGGGCCGCAGGAGCAGTACTTC,CASSYSRLSGPQEQYF
13,TRBJ1-1,-,-,TRBV15,TGTGCCACCAGCGGAGAGGGGGGGGCTGAAGCTTTCTTT,CATSGEGGAEAFF
15,TRBJ2-3,-,-,TRBV19,TGTGCCAGTAGCCTTGGGCGGGGAGAGACAGATACGCAGTATTTT,CASSLGRGETDTQYF
14,TRBJ2-7,-,-,TRBV4-2,TGTGCCAGCAGCCAAGCGCGGGGGCCTTACGAGCAGTACTTC,CASSQARGPYEQYF
11,TRBJ1-4,few,-,TRBV19,TGTGCCAGTAGTATGGAGGAAAAACTGTTTTTT,CASSMEEKLFF
14,TRBJ2-7,-,-,TRBV2,TGTGCCAGCAGTGAAGCAAGCGGGTACTACGAGCAGTACTTC,CASSEASGYYEQYF
15,TRBJ2-7,-,TRBD2,TRBV5-1,TGCGCCAGCAGGGCGACTAGCGGGACCTCCTACGAGCAGTACTTC,CASRATSGTSYEQYF
16,TRBJ2-4,-,TRBD1,TRBV5-6,TGTGCCAGCAGCTTGTGGGAAGGGGGCCCCAAAAACATTCAGTACTTC,CASSLWEGGPKNIQYF
16,TRBJ2-3,once,-,TRBV7-2,TGTGCCAGCAGCTTAGTTGCGGGGGCACGCACAGATACGCAGTATTTT,CASSLVAGARTDTQYF
15,TRBJ2-7,-,TRBD1,TRBV7-9,TGTGCCAGCACCAAACCGGGACAGGGGGCCTACGAGCAGTACTTC,CASTKPGQGAYEQYF
14,TRBJ2-1,-,-,TRBV19,TGTGCCAGTAGTATTGTAGGGGGTATAAATGAGCAGTTCTTC,CASSIVGGINEQFF
15,TRBJ2-1,-,TRBD2,TRBV5-6,TGTGCCAGCAGCATAGGACTAGCGGCCTACAATGAGCAGTTCTTC,CASSIGLAAYNEQFF
14,TRBJ2-5,few,TRBD2,TRBV4-2,TGTGCCAGCAGCCCCAGACTAGCGGGGGAGACCCAGTACTTC,CASSPRLAGETQYF
16,TRBJ2-1,-,TRBD2,TRBV6-1,TGTGCCAGCAGTGGGACTAGCCCAAATTCCTACAATGAGCAGTTCTTC,CASSGTSPNSYNEQFF
15,TRBJ1-1,-,TRBD1,TRBV28,TGTGCCAGCCGACAAGCGACAGGGAGGAACACTGAAGCTTTCTTT,CASRQATGRNTEAFF
12,TRBJ1-2,-,-,TRBV28,TGTGCCAGCAGTGGAGGTACTCATGGCTACACCTTC,CASSGGTHGYTF